One sample yielded the 25 T cell receptor beta chains listed below, sequenced in a study of graft-versus-host responses after intestinal transplantation. Repertoires were generated with immunoSEQ multiplex PCR, while TCRdb's copy carries only in-frame clones and drops some. This sample has fewer than 80,000 clones; more than 90% occur once, and the top ten carry around 1.7%. Their antigens remain unidentified. The sequenced sample was unstimulated CD8+ T cells sorted from spleen or lymph node cells, obtained before transplant. These receptors were obtained from a human donor who was the organ donor for an intestinal transplant.

This chain joins TRBV28 and TRBJ2-2, with D possibly TRBD1 on 6 matching bases. This CDR3 has 19 residues. Trimming took 6 bases from V and 2 from J, leaving 25 bases between them. Germline loops: CDR1 MDHEN, CDR2 SYDVKM. The DNA of the CDR3 is TGTGCCAGCAGATCGACTAAAGCAGGGGCATGGGTAAACACCGGGGAGCTGTTTTTT. It specifies CASRSTKAGAWVNTGELFF. Complete variable domain (other parts from reference TRBV28 and TRBJ2-2): DVKVTQSSRYLVKRTGEKVFLECVQDMDHENMFWYRQDPGLGLRLIYFSYDVKMKEKGDIPEGYSVSREKKERFSLILESASTNQTSMYLCASRSTKAGAWVNTGELFFGEGSRLTVL.

The J gene is TRBJ2-1, the V gene TRBV9; 10 nucleotides align to TRBD2. This CDR3 region has 15 residues. The J segment lost 7 bases and the V segment lost 3 bases, leaving 7 bases of the junction unmatched. In germline, CDR1 is SGDLS, CDR2 YYNGEE. CDR3 amino acids: CASSATSGLSNEQFF. CDR3 in DNA: TGTGCCAGCAGCGCGACTAGCGGGCTATCGAATGAGCAGTTCTTC. Supplemented by reference TRBV9 and TRBJ2-1, the full variable domain reads DSGVTQTPKHLITATGQRVTLRCSPRSGDLSVYWYQQSLDQGLQFLIQYYNGEERAKGNILERFSAQQFPDLHSELNLSSLELGDSALYFCASSATSGLSNEQFFGPGTRLTVL.

V and J are TRBV7-9 and TRBJ1-2; 7 positions agree with TRBD1. The V gene end was trimmed by 6 bases and the J gene end by 0 bases; junction bases not matched to a gene: 10. The CDR3 runs 16 residues. Germline V gene data show CDR1 as SEHNR and CDR2 as FQNEAQ (reference sequence). CDR3 sequence reads: CASRVIQGTANYGYTF. CDR3 bases: TGTGCCAGCAGGGTAATACAGGGGACGGCTAACTATGGCTACACCTTC.

V is TRBV9 and J is TRBJ2-2; 10 nucleotides match TRBD2. Unmatched junction bases numbered 5, after V lost 3 bases and J lost 0 bases. This CDR3 is built from 17 residues. Germline CDR1 SGDLS, CDR2 YYNGEE. The CDR3 DNA reads TGTGCCAGCAGCGAAAAAAGCGGGAGGGCGAACACCGGGGAGCTGTTTTTT. Encoded protein: CASSEKSGRANTGELFF.

V usage is TRBV18 and J usage is TRBJ1-3; 9 bases align to TRBD1. After removal of 8 bases from V and 4 bases from J, the junction contained 12 bases not matched to a gene. The length of the CDR3 is 16 residues. Germline V gene sequence: CDR1 KGHSH, CDR2 LQKENI. This chain's CDR3 is CASPGGTGQKGNTIYF. The CDR3 nucleotides are TGTGCCAGCCCTGGAGGGACAGGGCAGAAAGGAAACACCATATATTTT.

The chain links TRBV28 to TRBJ1-5; D gene uncertain. V was pared by 1 base and J by 6 bases, with 19 bases between. Germline V CDR1 and CDR2: MDHEN, SYDVKM. The CDR3 has 17 residues. The chain's CDR3 is CASSLSLYVSAGQPQHF. The CDR3 DNA sequence: TGTGCCAGCAGTTTATCCCTCTACGTCTCCGCAGGTCAGCCCCAGCATTTT.

The V and J genes are TRBV15 and TRBJ2-7; no reliable D call. Trimming removed 8 bases from V and 5 bases from J, with 10 bases in between. There are 11 residues in the CDR3. Per germline, CDR1 LNHNV and CDR2 YYDKDF (reference sequence). This CDR3 reads CATGSIDEQYF. The CDR3, as DNA: TGTGCCACCGGTTCTATTGACGAGCAGTACTTC. The full variable domain, completed using reference TRBV15 and TRBJ2-7, is DAMVIQNPRYQVTQFGKPVTLSCSQTLNHNVMYWYQQKSSQAPKLLFHYYDKDFNNEADTPDNFQSRRPNTSFCFLDIRSPGLGDTAMYLCATGSIDEQYFGPGTRLTVT.

To note about this clone: The sample contains more than one DNA sequence encoding this CDR3. This chain joins TRBV7-9 and TRBJ2-7; D is possibly TRBD2 (6 bases). The ends were cut back, 7 bases at V and 6 bases at J, with 22 bases in the middle. This CDR3 is built from 15 residues. CDR1 is SEHNR, CDR2 FQNEAQ, per germline (reference sequence). The CDR3 DNA reads TGTGCCAGCACCTCCCAGGCGGAGGGCCTGTTCGAGCAGTACTTC. Translating it yields CASTSQAEGLFEQYF.

The CDR3: CASSPVGDMNTEAFF. CDR3 sequence (DNA): TGCGCCAGCAGCCCGGTCGGGGATATGAACACTGAAGCTTTCTTT. The chain joins TRBV4-1 to TRBJ1-1; no clear D. Trimming cost V 4 bases and J 0 bases, with 12 bases left between them. The CDR3 runs to 15 residues. Germline V CDR1 and CDR2: MGHRA, YSYEKL.

The chain links TRBV7-3 to TRBJ2-2; D possibly corresponds to TRBD2 (6 bases). V lost 2 bases and J lost 1, with 11 bases in between. Germline V gives CDR1 SGHTA, CDR2 FQGTGA. This CDR3 comprises 16 residues. CDR3 nucleotide sequence: TGTGCCAGCAGCTTAGGGCTAGCGTTGAACACCGGGGAGCTGTTTTTT. It codes for CASSLGLALNTGELFF.

The rearrangement links TRBV28 to TRBJ2-5, with 15 bases matching TRBD2. The CDR3 runs 18 residues. Germline assignment: CDR1 MDHEN and CDR2 SYDVKM. With V trimmed by 0 bases and J by 1 base, 3 bases remained unmatched. CDR3 sequence reads: CASSLWGTSGRSQETQYF. CDR3 bases: TGTGCCAGCAGTTTATGGGGGACTAGCGGGAGGTCCCAAGAGACCCAGTACTTC.

The chain couples TRBV19 to TRBJ2-1; 11 bases are a match to TRBD2. The germline V gene encodes CDR1 LNHDA and CDR2 SQIVND (reference sequence). CDR3 length: 15 residues. V lost 10 bases and J lost 10; bases outside the gene matches: 15. CDR3 sequence reads: CATAPTSGGWREQFF. CDR3 DNA: TGTGCCACCGCCCCCACTAGCGGGGGTTGGAGGGAGCAGTTCTTC. Drawing the rest from reference TRBV19 and TRBJ2-1, the complete variable domain is DGGITQSPKYLFRKEGQNVTLSCEQNLNHDAMYWYRQDPGQGLRLIYYSQIVNDFQKGDIAEGYSVSREKKESFPLTVTSAQKNPTAFYLCATAPTSGGWREQFFGPGTRLTVL.

The CDR3 region has the DNA TGTGCCAGCAGCGAAACAGCTAGCGGGCACTACGAGCAGTACTTC. This codes for CASSETASGHYEQYF. This chain links TRBV4-2 with TRBJ2-7, with 8 bases matching TRBD2. From germline, CDR1 is LGHNA and CDR2 YNFKEQ. The CDR3 is made up of 15 amino acids. The V gene end was trimmed by 5 bases and the J gene end by 3 bases; junction bases not matched to a gene: 9.

The genes are TRBV28 and TRBJ2-2; D is perhaps TRBD1 (5 bases). CDR3 length: 15 residues. V was trimmed by 3 bases and J by 4 bases, leaving 12 bases between them. Germline CDR1 reads MDHEN; CDR2 reads SYDVKM. The CDR3 nucleotides are TGTGCCAGCAGTTTTTCTGTGGACACCACCGGGGAGCTGTTTTTT. Translated: CASSFSVDTTGELFF.

The rearrangement uses TRBV27 and TRBJ1-5; TRBD1 matches 10 bases. The germline gives CDR1 MNHEY, CDR2 SMNVEV (reference sequence). The junction had 9 bases not matched to a gene; V was cut back by 4 bases and J by 9 bases. The length of the CDR3 is 15 residues. The CDR3 nucleotides are TGTGCCAGCAGTTCCGGGACAGGGGTGTACAGGCCCCAGCATTTT. It encodes CASSSGTGVYRPQHF.

V gene TRBV10-3 combines with J gene TRBJ2-3; weak D call: TRBD2 (5 bases). Per the germline V gene, CDR1 is ENHRY and CDR2 is SYGVKD. The CDR3 extends over 17 amino acids. Trimming cost V 0 bases and J 3 bases, with 16 bases left between them. Written as DNA, the CDR3 is TGTGCCATCAGTGAGTCGGCAGGCCTCGAGGGTACAGATACGCAGTATTTT. Amino acid sequence: CAISESAGLEGTDTQYF.

The chain links TRBV19 to TRBJ2-5, with D perhaps TRBD2 (5 bases). In germline, CDR1 is LNHDA, CDR2 SQIVND (reference sequence). Deletions cut 3 bases from V and 0 bases from J, with 14 bases between. The CDR3 extends over 16 amino acids. CDR3 loop: CASSMAAGLYQETQYF. The CDR3 nucleotides read TGTGCCAGTAGTATGGCTGCGGGCCTTTACCAAGAGACCCAGTACTTC.

V is TRBV27 and J is TRBJ2-1; TRBD2 agrees at 10 bases. V was clipped by 5 bases and J by 9 bases; unmatched bases: 13. This CDR3 is 16 amino acids long. CDR1 is MNHEY, CDR2 SMNVEV, per germline (reference sequence). The CDR3 sequence: CASSPGTSALTPEQFF. The CDR3 coding sequence is TGTGCCAGCAGTCCTGGGACTAGCGCGCTTACACCTGAGCAGTTCTTC.

V usage is TRBV9 and J usage is TRBJ2-3; 7 bases are shared with TRBD2. Germline V gene lookup returns CDR1 SGDLS and CDR2 YYNGEE. The CDR3 spans 16 residues. The V gene end was trimmed by 0 bases and the J gene end by 2 bases; junction bases not matched to a gene: 6. CDR3 residues: CASSVVASGYTDTQYF. The CDR3 bases are TGTGCCAGCAGCGTAGTGGCTAGCGGCTACACAGATACGCAGTATTTT.

The chain has TRBV19 and TRBJ2-2; 8 bases map to TRBD2. The junction had 6 bases not matched to a gene; V was cut back by 5 bases and J by 4 bases. CDR1 is LNHDA and CDR2 is SQIVND in the germline V gene (reference sequence). The CDR3 consists of 15 residues. This CDR3 is CASSSGGRGTGELFF. The CDR3 DNA reads as TGTGCCAGTAGTTCGGGAGGGAGAGGCACCGGGGAGCTGTTTTTT.

The rearrangement uses TRBV6-1 and TRBJ1-1; D uncertain. Deletions cut 3 bases from V and 2 bases from J, with 10 bases between. This CDR3 has 14 residues. Germline V CDR1 and CDR2: MNHNS, SASEGT. The DNA of the CDR3 is TGTGCCAGCAGTGATTTGGGCACAAACACTGAAGCTTTCTTT. Amino acid sequence: CASSDLGTNTEAFF.

This clone showed up just once. The chain employs TRBV29-1 and TRBJ1-2, with a tentative D call TRBD1 (5 bases). The CDR3 has 13 residues. The V gene's germline CDR1 is SQVTM and CDR2 ANQGSEA. V was clipped by 0 bases and J by 4 bases, with 9 bases between them. In nucleotides, the CDR3 is TGCAGCGTTGAAGATCGACAGACCTATGGCTACACCTTC. Its protein product is CSVEDRQTYGYTF.

The chain uses TRBV20-1 and TRBJ2-1; possibly TRBD2 for D (6 bases). The CDR3 totals 11 residues. The V end was cut by 0 bases, the J end by 14 bases, with 11 bases between. CDR1 is DFQATT, CDR2 SNEGSKA, per germline (reference sequence). The CDR3 sequence is CSARDWASEFF. CDR3 nucleotides: TGCAGTGCTAGAGATTGGGCTAGCGAGTTCTTC.

The chain employs TRBV4-3 and TRBJ2-7; D not resolved. In germline, CDR1 is LGHNA, CDR2 YSLEER. The CDR3 sequence is 15 residues long. V lost 0 bases and J 3 bases, leaving 12 bases between the germline ends. CDR3 sequence: CASSQEAETHYEQYF. CDR3 coding DNA: TGCGCCAGCAGCCAAGAGGCGGAAACCCACTACGAGCAGTACTTC.

This chain uses TRBV4-1 with TRBJ1-5; D ambiguous. CDR1 is MGHRA, CDR2 YSYEKL, per germline. V was cut by 3 bases and J by 0 bases, with 12 bases left in between. CDR3 length equals 16 residues. Written as DNA, the CDR3 is TGCGCCAGCAGCCAGGAGCCGGGATTTAGCAATCAGCCCCAGCATTTT. Protein sequence: CASSQEPGFSNQPQHF.